This TCR beta chain was profiled in a study of T cell responses to AZD1222 COVID-19 vaccine. Assay used: immunoSEQ multiplex PCR; TCRdb lists only in-frame clones, some missing. There are about 110,000 clones in the sample; 94% occur only once, and 2.5% to 3% lies in the top ten. Pooled samples include second doses given at about 4 or 12 weeks. Overall study results and limits: The CD4 TCRs associated with vaccination extended across spike and predominated at 160-218 and 743-854.

Germline loops: CDR1 MRHNA, CDR2 SNTAGT. The CDR3 sequence is 13 residues long. V lost 4 bases and J lost 1, with 7 bases in between. With regard to this clone: The antigen is unknown.

V gene TRBV6-4 combines with J gene TRBJ1-1, with D possibly being TRBD1 (5 bases). The sequence came from an adult who received the AZD1222 COVID-19 vaccine. Here the sequenced sample was peripheral blood, taken 28 days after the second AZD1222 dose. The CDR3 sequence: CASSATANTEAFF. In DNA, the CDR3 is TGTGCCAGCAGTGCGACAGCGAACACTGAAGCTTTCTTT.